One and the same sample provided the 19 T cell receptor beta chains below, sequenced in a study of cytomegalovirus exposure and HLA in healthy donors. The PCR contained 60 Vbeta and 13 Jbeta primers. The data were produced by immunoSEQ multiplex PCR, yet TCRdb's version contains in-frame clones alone and is incomplete. Found here are about 170,000 clones, about 59% of them singletons; the top ten hold 2.5% to 3%. Sequences were obtained from PBMCs. The receptors come from a man aged 35 to 55 in good health and CMV-seronegative.

The V and J genes are TRBV7-2 and TRBJ2-7; 9 bases are a match to TRBD2. The CDR3 extends over 12 amino acids. V lost 10 bases and J lost 4; bases outside the gene matches: 5. CDR1 is SGHTA, CDR2 FQGNSA, per germline. CDR3 in amino acids: CATSGGLYEQYF. CDR3 DNA: TGTGCCACGAGCGGGGGGTTGTACGAGCAGTACTTC.

This clone has a handful of counts. The CDR3 spells CASSSPGYNEQFF. The CDR3 nucleotides read TGTGCCAGCAGTTCTCCAGGTTACAATGAGCAGTTCTTC. The chain recombines TRBV6-5 with TRBJ2-1; D gene unclear. The CDR3 is 13 amino acids. Per the germline V gene, CDR1 is MNHEY and CDR2 is SVGAGI. V shed 4 bases and J shed 4 bases, with 8 bases lying between them.

This chain connects TRBV11-3 to TRBJ2-2; TRBD1 matches at 7 bases. The CDR3 is made up of 15 amino acids. The J segment lost 4 bases and the V segment lost 2 bases, leaving 4 bases of the junction unmatched. From germline, CDR1 is SGHNT and CDR2 YENEEA. In DNA form, the CDR3 reads TGTGCCAGCAGCTTATCCGCAGGGGGCACCGGGGAGCTGTTTTTT. Amino acids: CASSLSAGGTGELFF.

This clone was detected only a few times. V usage is TRBV5-1 and J usage is TRBJ2-3, with 10 positions matching TRBD2. The ends lost 6 bases at V and 5 bases at J; junction bases unmatched: 6. The CDR3 covers 14 residues. Germline V gene lookup returns CDR1 SGHRS and CDR2 YFSETQ. The CDR3 spells CASKSGGARDTQYF. CDR3 nucleotide sequence: TGCGCCAGCAAAAGCGGGGGGGCAAGAGATACGCAGTATTTT.

This clone was counted only a few times. The V and J genes are TRBV6-5 and TRBJ1-1; 7 nucleotides agree with TRBD1. The germline V gene encodes CDR1 MNHEY and CDR2 SVGAGI. The J segment lost 0 bases and the V segment lost 6 bases, leaving 4 bases of the junction unmatched. The CDR3 covers 14 residues. The CDR3 here is CASRRQGLNTEAFF. CDR3 nucleotide sequence: TGTGCCAGCAGACGACAGGGCCTGAACACTGAAGCTTTCTTT.

The gene calls are TRBV27 and TRBJ1-4, with 11 bases fitting TRBD1. V trimming: 4 bases; J trimming: 8 bases; junction bases outside the gene matches: 6. The length of the CDR3 is 15 residues. The germline gives CDR1 MNHEY, CDR2 SMNVEV (reference sequence). The CDR3 is CASSSDRGRTEKLFF. CDR3 nucleotide sequence: TGTGCCAGCAGTTCGGACAGGGGGCGCACGGAAAAACTGTTTTTT.

The CDR3 loop reads CASSLFLVGTGELFF. The CDR3 coding sequence is TGTGCCAGCAGCTTATTCCTAGTCGGCACCGGGGAGCTGTTTTTT. The chain has TRBV7-6 and TRBJ2-2; D gene uncertain. Trimming removed 2 bases at V and 4 bases at J, with 11 bases between. This CDR3 contains 15 residues. Germline V lookup: CDR1 SGHVS, CDR2 FNYEAQ.

This sequence joins TRBV5-4 and TRBJ2-3; 15 bases map to TRBD2. From germline, CDR1 is SGHNT and CDR2 YYREEE (reference sequence). With V trimmed by 3 bases and J by 4 bases, 0 bases remained unmatched. The CDR3 runs to 15 residues. The chain's CDR3 is CASSWTSGRADTQYF. The CDR3 DNA sequence: TGTGCCAGCAGCTGGACTAGCGGGAGGGCAGATACGCAGTATTTT.

The J gene is TRBJ1-2, the V gene TRBV4-2; 8 nucleotides match TRBD1. Germline values: CDR1 LGHNA, CDR2 YNFKEQ. CDR3 length: 15 residues. V dropped 5 bases and J dropped 8; count of bases not matched to a gene: 13. The CDR3 coding sequence is TGTGCCAGCAGCGCCCAGCGGACAGGGCTGGGCGGCTACACCTTC. Its translation is CASSAQRTGLGGYTF.

The rearrangement joins TRBV6-5 to TRBJ1-6; 12 positions agree with TRBD1. This CDR3 has 14 residues. Germline assignment: CDR1 MNHEY and CDR2 SVGAGI. J lost 12 bases, V lost 6 bases, and 6 bases had no gene match. The CDR3 loop is CASSDGTGGLPLHF. CDR3 coding DNA: TGTGCCAGCAGCGATGGGACAGGGGGCTTACCCCTCCACTTT.

This clone occurred a few times. CDR3 sequence: CASLPGQSNYGYTF. Written as DNA, the CDR3 is TGTGCCAGCCTACCGGGACAGAGTAACTATGGCTACACCTTC. The rearrangement joins TRBV18 to TRBJ1-2, with 7 positions matching TRBD1. V shed 8 bases, J shed 1 base, and the junction held 7 bases outside the gene matches. The germline CDR1 and CDR2 sequences are KGHSH and LQKENI. The CDR3 is 14 amino acids.

CDR3 DNA sequence: TGTGCCAGCAATCAACAGAAGAACACTGAAGCTTTCTTT. Translation gives CASNQQKNTEAFF. The chain uses TRBV6-5 and TRBJ1-1; the D is unclear. Germline CDR1 is MNHEY and CDR2 is SVGAGI. The length of the CDR3 is 13 residues. Trimming took off 7 bases at V and 1 base at J, with 10 bases between the two ends.

The rearrangement uses TRBV30 and TRBJ2-3; 7 bases line up with TRBD2. The J segment lost 3 bases and the V segment lost 5 bases, leaving 11 bases of the junction unmatched. Germline V CDR1 and CDR2: GTSNPN, SVGIG (reference sequence). The CDR3 length is 15 residues. CDR3: CAWSRGGEGTDTQYF. The CDR3 coding sequence is TGTGCCTGGTCGCGAGGAGGGGAGGGGACAGATACGCAGTATTTT.

The chain links TRBV7-8 to TRBJ2-2; 7 nucleotides align to TRBD2. CDR1 is SGHVS and CDR2 is FQNEAQ in the germline V gene. The ends lost 7 bases at V and 2 bases at J; junction bases unmatched: 13. The CDR3 contains 17 residues. CDR3 bases: TGTGCCAGCACCACTAGTAGGCTAGCGGATAACACCGGGGAGCTGTTTTTT. As protein: CASTTSRLADNTGELFF.

This chain connects TRBV6-6 to TRBJ2-2; possibly TRBD2 for D (5 bases). This CDR3 has 15 amino acids. The V gene's germline CDR1 is MNHNY and CDR2 SVGAGI (reference sequence). The V end was cut by 7 bases, the J end by 4 bases, with 16 bases between. CDR3 in DNA: TGTGCCAGCACGAGGGCCAATCGGGGCACCGGGGAGCTGTTTTTT. It translates to CASTRANRGTGELFF.

The chain carries TRBV29-1 and TRBJ2-1, with 7 bases fitting TRBD1. The germline V gene has CDR1 SQVTM and CDR2 ANQGSEA. V dropped 3 bases and J dropped 8; count of bases not matched to a gene: 4. This CDR3 has 12 residues. The CDR3 reads CSVDIGGYEQFF. CDR3 sequence (DNA): TGCAGCGTTGACATAGGGGGCTATGAGCAGTTCTTC.

This clone was found once. Relative to the germline gene, one junction end is altered; a read error may explain this. V usage is TRBV29-1 and J usage is TRBJ1-4; D is possibly TRBD1 (5 bases). Germline lookup yields CDR1 SQVTM and CDR2 ANQGSEA. This CDR3 has 14 amino acids. The CDR3 region is CGVATGESGEKLFF. Here the CDR3 DNA reads TGCGGCGTTGCTACGGGGGAATCAGGTGAAAAACTGTTTTTT.

This chain connects TRBV19 to TRBJ2-7; 12 nucleotides align to TRBD2. J lost 0 bases, V lost 3 bases, and 9 bases had no gene match. Per the germline V gene, CDR1 is LNHDA and CDR2 is SQIVND (reference sequence). This CDR3 comprises 18 residues. The CDR3 here is CASSIFPLAGGFSYEQYF. The CDR3 DNA reads as TGTGCCAGTAGTATCTTTCCACTAGCGGGAGGTTTCTCCTACGAGCAGTACTTC. Full variable domain (missing parts from reference TRBV19 and TRBJ2-7): DGGITQSPKYLFRKEGQNVTLSCEQNLNHDAMYWYRQDPGQGLRLIYYSQIVNDFQKGDIAEGYSVSREKKESFPLTVTSAQKNPTAFYLCASSIFPLAGGFSYEQYFGPGTRLTVT.

The V call is TRBV7-8, the J call TRBJ2-7, with TRBD2 identical over 9 bases. Germline lookup yields CDR1 SGHVS and CDR2 FQNEAQ. V was clipped by 5 bases and J by 3 bases; unmatched bases: 11. This CDR3 comprises 16 residues. The CDR3 region has the DNA TGTGCCAGCAGCCAGCGCGGAGCGGGAGGACACTACGAGCAGTACTTC. This translates into CASSQRGAGGHYEQYF.